The rows below give T cell receptor beta chains drawn from one sample of a study of blood T cells in healthy people across ages. TCRdb reanalysed the 5' RACE reads using MiXCR and keeps one entry per CDR3 protein. The sample lists around 900,000 distinct CDR3 sequences; about 53% were seen once. Sequencing was performed on blood. The receptors stem from a woman aged 60-70 years in good health. CDR3s include the opening cysteine and the closing phenylalanine or tryptophan. Each record gives: J gene, V gene, clone size, CDR3 protein. Size values are once, few and many counts, or a class for expanded clones, and some rows have none.

j_call: TRBJ2-3
v_call: TRBV30
clone_size: -
cdr3_aa: CAWSWASGTDTQYF

j_call: TRBJ2-5
v_call: TRBV2
clone_size: few
cdr3_aa: CASTGQHQETQYF

j_call: TRBJ2-1
v_call: TRBV4-1
clone_size: -
cdr3_aa: CASSQDPGQGNDEQFF

j_call: TRBJ2-5
v_call: TRBV6-5
clone_size: -
cdr3_aa: CASQSGRGQETQYF

j_call: TRBJ2-1
v_call: TRBV5-1
clone_size: -
cdr3_aa: CAGSAGDREYNEQFF

j_call: TRBJ1-5
v_call: TRBV12-3/TRBV12-4
clone_size: -
cdr3_aa: CASSSYRGQPQHF

j_call: TRBJ2-3
v_call: TRBV4-1
clone_size: -
cdr3_aa: CASSQGWDASPAQYF

j_call: TRBJ2-1
v_call: TRBV14
clone_size: -
cdr3_aa: CASSQTSGGNLRNEQFF

j_call: TRBJ2-7
v_call: TRBV4-3
clone_size: -
cdr3_aa: CASSRSTGGFYEQYF

j_call: TRBJ2-3
v_call: TRBV7-9
clone_size: -
cdr3_aa: CASSPSTNADTQYF

j_call: TRBJ1-2
v_call: TRBV20-1
clone_size: -
cdr3_aa: CSARPGGVRNYGYTF

j_call: TRBJ2-1
v_call: TRBV20-1
clone_size: few
cdr3_aa: CSATRGGYNEQFF

j_call: TRBJ2-5
v_call: TRBV6-2/TRBV6-3
clone_size: -
cdr3_aa: CASSYPSNEQYF

j_call: TRBJ2-3
v_call: TRBV27
clone_size: -
cdr3_aa: CASRRGPGTDTQYF

j_call: -
v_call: TRBV12-3/TRBV12-4
clone_size: -
cdr3_aa: CASSFGFSGQEAYEQYF

j_call: TRBJ1-2
v_call: TRBV4-3
clone_size: -
cdr3_aa: CASSQDTARGYGHTF

j_call: TRBJ2-3
v_call: TRBV7-2
clone_size: few
cdr3_aa: CASSLARASDTQYF